This note documents a single TCR beta chain sequence. What antigen it recognizes has not been identified. No base quality information exists; no much larger clone differs at one position. This record comes from a study of blood T cell repertoires in COVID-19 (dated by TCRdb to 2019 to 2021). About the investigation overall: Collaborator samples came from the United States, Italy and Spain and covered acute and convalescent phases of COVID-19. Samples came from the ongoing ImmuneRACE study (first 160 participants) plus 1,254 subjects from 6 global collaborators. A de-identified subject ID, COVID-19 status, age in years and sex were almost always included in the sample metadata. The material from the prospective study consisted of cDNA or gDNA derived from T cells, B-cell-depleted T cells, or PBMCs. The repertoires were made available in a free public database intended to serve as a resource for research on the immune response to SARS-CoV-2. Where available, HLA class I and class II types were obtained from metadata supplied by the sample provider rather than from assay-based typing. Deeply sampled blood TCRbeta repertoires from subjects exposed to, actively infected with, or recovered from COVID-19 were included in the dataset. The paper's findings and limits, for the study overall: How much clinical and demographic metadata was included differed by source and by participant, and the metadata was provided uncurated.

According to the germline V gene (reference sequence), CDR1 reads WNHNN and CDR2 reads SYGVQD. Reading from cysteine to phenylalanine, the CDR3 counts 14 amino acids. Only the CDR3 DNA is retained, 42 bases long and in frame from the first base. V lost 3 bases and J lost 3 bases, and the count of bases not matched to a germline gene is 4. TCRbeta CDR3 regions were amplified from genomic DNA using the immunoSEQ Assay, a bias-controlled multiplex PCR. Per the source publication's procedure: Within the assay, amplification of reference gene primers was used to estimate how many nucleated cells each sample contained. Sequence reads were collapsed and filtered to measure the absolute abundance of every unique TCRbeta CDR3 rearrangement. For each sample, productive Simpson clonality was calculated by taking the square root of Simpson's diversity index across productive rearrangements. Not all clones reach the TCRdb copy of this immuneACCESS table, which keeps in-frame sequences only. Checked studies attribute under half of the gap to unresolved V genes and leave the rest unexplained. Clone size and V and J calls were adopted from that table, with D and trimming inferred from the DNA. Within this sample are about 100,000 clones, with about 77% of them counted one time only. Of the sample, roughly a third falls within the top ten clones.

Each collaborating institution followed its own protocols to collect whole blood in K2EDTA tubes. For TCRbeta analysis, collaborator samples were shipped as frozen whole blood, as isolated PBMCs, or as DNA extracted from either sample type. The chain links TRBV10-1 with TRBJ2-7; TRBD1 lines up with 8 middle nucleotides. The sequence was obtained from a man in his 70s with active or convalescent COVID-19. The sequenced sample consisted of peripheral blood. This receptor has the CDR3 CASSDGQGYYEQYF. At the DNA level, the sequence is TGCGCCAGCAGTGACGGACAGGGCTACTACGAGCAGTACTTC.